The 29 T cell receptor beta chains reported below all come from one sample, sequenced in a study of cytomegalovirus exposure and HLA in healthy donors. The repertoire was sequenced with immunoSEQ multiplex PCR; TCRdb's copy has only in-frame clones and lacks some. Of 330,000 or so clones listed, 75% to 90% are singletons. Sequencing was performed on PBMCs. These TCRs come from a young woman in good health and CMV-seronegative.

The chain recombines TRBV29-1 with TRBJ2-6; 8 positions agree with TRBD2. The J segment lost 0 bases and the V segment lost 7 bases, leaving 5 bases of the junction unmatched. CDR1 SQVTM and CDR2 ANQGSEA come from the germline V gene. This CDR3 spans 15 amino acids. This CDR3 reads CSAKSGGSGANVLTF. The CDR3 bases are TGCAGCGCCAAAAGCGGGGGCTCTGGGGCCAACGTCCTGACTTTC.

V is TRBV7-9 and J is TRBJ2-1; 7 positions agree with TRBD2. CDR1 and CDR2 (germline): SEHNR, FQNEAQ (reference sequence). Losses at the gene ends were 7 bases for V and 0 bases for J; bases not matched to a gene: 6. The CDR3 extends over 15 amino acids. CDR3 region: CASTDLADSYNEQFF. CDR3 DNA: TGTGCCAGCACAGATCTAGCGGACTCCTACAATGAGCAGTTCTTC. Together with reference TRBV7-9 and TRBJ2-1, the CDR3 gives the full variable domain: DTGVSQNPRHKITKRGQNVTFRCDPISEHNRLYWYRQTLGQGPEFLTYFQNEAQLEKSRLLSDRFSAERPKGSFSTLEIQRTEQGDSAMYLCASTDLADSYNEQFFGPGTRLTVL.

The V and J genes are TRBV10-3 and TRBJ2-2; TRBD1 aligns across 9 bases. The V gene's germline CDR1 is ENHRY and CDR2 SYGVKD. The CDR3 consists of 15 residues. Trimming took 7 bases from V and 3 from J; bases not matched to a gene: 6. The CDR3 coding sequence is TGTGCCATCACTCCGGGGACAGGGCACACCGGGGAGCTGTTTTTT. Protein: CAITPGTGHTGELFF.

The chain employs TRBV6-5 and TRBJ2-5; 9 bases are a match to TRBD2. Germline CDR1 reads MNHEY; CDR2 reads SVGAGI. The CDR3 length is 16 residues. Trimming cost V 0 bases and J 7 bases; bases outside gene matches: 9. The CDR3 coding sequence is TGTGCCAGCAGTTACTCCCCAGCGGGAGGACGGGGGACCCAGTACTTC. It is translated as CASSYSPAGGRGTQYF.

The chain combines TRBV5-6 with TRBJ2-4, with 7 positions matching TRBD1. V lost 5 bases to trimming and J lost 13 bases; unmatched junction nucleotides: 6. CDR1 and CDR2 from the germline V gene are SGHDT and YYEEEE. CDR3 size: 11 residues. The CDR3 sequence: CASSFDRAQYF. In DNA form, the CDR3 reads TGTGCCAGCAGTTTTGACAGGGCCCAGTACTTC.

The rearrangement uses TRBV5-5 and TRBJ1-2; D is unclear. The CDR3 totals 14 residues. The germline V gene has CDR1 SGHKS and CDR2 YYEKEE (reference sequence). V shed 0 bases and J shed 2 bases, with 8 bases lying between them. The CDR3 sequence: CASSLGASNYGYTF. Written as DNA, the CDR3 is TGTGCCAGCAGCTTGGGGGCATCGAACTATGGCTACACCTTC.

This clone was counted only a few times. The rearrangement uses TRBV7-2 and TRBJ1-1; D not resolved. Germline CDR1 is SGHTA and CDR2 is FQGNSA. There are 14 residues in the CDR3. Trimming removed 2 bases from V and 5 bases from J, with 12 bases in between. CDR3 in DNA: TGTGCCAGCAGCTTATTTGGAGGGAGAACTGAAGCTTTCTTT. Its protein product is CASSLFGGRTEAFF. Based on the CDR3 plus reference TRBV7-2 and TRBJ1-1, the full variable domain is GAGVSQSPSNKVTEKGKDVELRCDPISGHTALYWYRQSLGQGLEFLIYFQGNSAPDKSGLPSDRFSAERTGGSVSTLTIQRTQQEDSAVYLCASSLFGGRTEAFFGQGTRLTVV.

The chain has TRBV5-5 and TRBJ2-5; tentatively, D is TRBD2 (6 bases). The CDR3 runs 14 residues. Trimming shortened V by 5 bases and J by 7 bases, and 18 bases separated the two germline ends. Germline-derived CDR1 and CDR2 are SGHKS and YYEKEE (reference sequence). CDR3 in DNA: TGTGCCAGCAGTTTCCCCGGGGGAGAGGCGACCCAGTACTTC. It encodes CASSFPGGEATQYF.

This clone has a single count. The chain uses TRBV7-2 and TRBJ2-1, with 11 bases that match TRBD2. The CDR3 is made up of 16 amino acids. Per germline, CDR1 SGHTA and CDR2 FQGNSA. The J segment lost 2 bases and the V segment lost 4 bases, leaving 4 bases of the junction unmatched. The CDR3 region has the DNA TGTGCCAGCAGCTCTAGCGGGAGGCCACCCTACAATGAGCAGTTCTTC. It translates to CASSSSGRPPYNEQFF.

The CDR3, as DNA: TGCAGCGTTGAAGATGGTCGGGACAGGGACTACGAGCAGTACTTC. Protein sequence: CSVEDGRDRDYEQYF. The chain uses TRBV29-1 and TRBJ2-7, with 9 bases lining up with TRBD1. CDR1 and CDR2 (germline): SQVTM, ANQGSEA. The CDR3 totals 15 residues. The junction had 6 bases not matched to a gene; V was cut back by 0 bases and J by 3 bases.

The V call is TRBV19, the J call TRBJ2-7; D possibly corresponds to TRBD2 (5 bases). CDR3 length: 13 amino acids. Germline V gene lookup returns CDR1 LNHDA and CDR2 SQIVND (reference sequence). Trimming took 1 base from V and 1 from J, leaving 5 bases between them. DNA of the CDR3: TGTGCCAGTAGTATAGGGACTTCCTACGAGCAGTACTTC. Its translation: CASSIGTSYEQYF.

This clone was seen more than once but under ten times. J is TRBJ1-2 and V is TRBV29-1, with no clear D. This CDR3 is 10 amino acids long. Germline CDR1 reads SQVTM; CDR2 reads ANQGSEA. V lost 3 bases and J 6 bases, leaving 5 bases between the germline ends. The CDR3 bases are TGCAGCGTTGACAGAAATGGCTACACCTTC. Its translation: CSVDRNGYTF. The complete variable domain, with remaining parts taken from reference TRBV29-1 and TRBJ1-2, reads SAVISQKPSRDICQRGTSLTIQCQVDSQVTMMFWYRQQPGQSLTLIATANQGSEATYESGFVIDKFPISRPNLTFSTLTVSNMSPEDSSIYLCSVDRNGYTFGSGTRLTVV.

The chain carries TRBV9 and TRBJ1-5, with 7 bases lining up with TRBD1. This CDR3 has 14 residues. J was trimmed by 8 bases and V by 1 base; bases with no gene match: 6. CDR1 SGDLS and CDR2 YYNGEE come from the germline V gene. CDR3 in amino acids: CASSVSYRGKPQHF. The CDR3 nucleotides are TGTGCCAGCAGCGTAAGCTACAGGGGAAAGCCCCAGCATTTT.

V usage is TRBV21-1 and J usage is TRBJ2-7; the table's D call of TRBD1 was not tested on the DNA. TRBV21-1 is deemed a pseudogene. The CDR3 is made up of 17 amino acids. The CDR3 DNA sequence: TGTGCCAGCAGCAAAGGTCAAAAGACAGCTAGCTCCTACGAGCAGTACTTC. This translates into CASSKGQKTASSYEQYF.

The CDR3 reads CASSGGTVSYGYTF. CDR3 DNA: TGTGCCAGCAGCGGAGGGACAGTAAGCTATGGCTACACCTTC. The chain combines TRBV9 with TRBJ1-2; TRBD1 agrees at 7 bases. Trimming removed 3 bases from V and 4 bases from J; junction bases left unmatched: 6. CDR1 is SGDLS, CDR2 YYNGEE, per germline. The CDR3 runs to 14 residues.

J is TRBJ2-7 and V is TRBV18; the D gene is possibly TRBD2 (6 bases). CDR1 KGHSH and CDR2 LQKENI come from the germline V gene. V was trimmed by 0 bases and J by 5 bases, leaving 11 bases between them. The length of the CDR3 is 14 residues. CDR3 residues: CASSPPGGPNEQYF. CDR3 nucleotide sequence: TGTGCCAGCTCACCACCTGGAGGGCCCAACGAGCAGTACTTC.

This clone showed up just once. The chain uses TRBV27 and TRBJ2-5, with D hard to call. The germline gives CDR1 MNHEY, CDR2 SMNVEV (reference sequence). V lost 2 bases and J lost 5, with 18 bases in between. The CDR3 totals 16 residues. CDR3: CASSLGDQAFGETQYF. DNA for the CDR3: TGTGCCAGCAGTTTAGGAGACCAAGCCTTCGGGGAGACCCAGTACTTC.

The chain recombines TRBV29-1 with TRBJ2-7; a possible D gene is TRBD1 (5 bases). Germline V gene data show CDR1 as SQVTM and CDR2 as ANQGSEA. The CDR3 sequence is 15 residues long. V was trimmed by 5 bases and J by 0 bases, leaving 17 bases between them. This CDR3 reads CSVRGGNSGSYEQYF. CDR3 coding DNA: TGCAGCGTTAGGGGTGGGAATTCTGGCTCCTACGAGCAGTACTTC.

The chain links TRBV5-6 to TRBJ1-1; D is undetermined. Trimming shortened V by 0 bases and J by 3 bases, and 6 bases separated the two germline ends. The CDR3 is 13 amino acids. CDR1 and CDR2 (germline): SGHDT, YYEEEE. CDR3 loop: CASSLEADTEAFF. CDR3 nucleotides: TGTGCCAGCAGCTTGGAGGCGGACACTGAAGCTTTCTTT.

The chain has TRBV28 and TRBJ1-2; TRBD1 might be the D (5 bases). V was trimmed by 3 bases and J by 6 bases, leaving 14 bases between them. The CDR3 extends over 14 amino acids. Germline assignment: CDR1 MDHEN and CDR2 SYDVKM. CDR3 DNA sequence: TGTGCCAGCAGTTTTCTAGGGGCACGGAATGGCTACACCTTC. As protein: CASSFLGARNGYTF.

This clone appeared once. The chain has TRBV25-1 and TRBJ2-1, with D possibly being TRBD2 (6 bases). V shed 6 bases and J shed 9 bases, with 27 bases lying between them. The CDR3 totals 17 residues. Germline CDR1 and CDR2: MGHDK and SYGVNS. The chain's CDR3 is CASSREWLGGPGIEQFF. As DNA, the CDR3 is TGTGCCAGCAGCCGGGAGTGGCTGGGCGGGCCGGGGATTGAGCAGTTCTTC.

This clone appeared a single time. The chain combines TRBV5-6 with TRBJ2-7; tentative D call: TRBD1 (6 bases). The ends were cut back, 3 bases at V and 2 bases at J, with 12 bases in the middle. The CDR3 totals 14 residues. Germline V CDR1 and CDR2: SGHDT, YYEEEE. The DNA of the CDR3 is TGTGCCAGCAGCTCTGGACAGACAGCCTACGAGCAGTACTTC. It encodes CASSSGQTAYEQYF.

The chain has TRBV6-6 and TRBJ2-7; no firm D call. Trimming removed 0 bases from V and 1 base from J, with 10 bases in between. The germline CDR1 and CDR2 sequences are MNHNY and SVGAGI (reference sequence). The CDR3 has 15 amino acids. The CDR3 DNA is TGTGCCAGCAGTTACTCGGATAGCTCTTCCTACGAGCAGTACTTC. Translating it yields CASSYSDSSSYEQYF.

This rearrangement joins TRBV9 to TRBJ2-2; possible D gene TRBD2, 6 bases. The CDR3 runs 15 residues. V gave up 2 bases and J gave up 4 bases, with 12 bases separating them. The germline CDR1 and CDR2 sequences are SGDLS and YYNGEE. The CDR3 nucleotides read TGTGCCAGCAGCGTTAGACTAGGCGGCACCGGGGAGCTGTTTTTT. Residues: CASSVRLGGTGELFF.

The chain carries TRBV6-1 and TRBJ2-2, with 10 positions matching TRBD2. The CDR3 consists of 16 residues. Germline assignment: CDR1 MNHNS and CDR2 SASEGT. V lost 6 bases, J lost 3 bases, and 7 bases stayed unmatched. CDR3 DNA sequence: TGTGCCAGCAGCGAACGCCTAGCGGGAGACACCGGGGAGCTGTTTTTT. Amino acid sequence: CASSERLAGDTGELFF.

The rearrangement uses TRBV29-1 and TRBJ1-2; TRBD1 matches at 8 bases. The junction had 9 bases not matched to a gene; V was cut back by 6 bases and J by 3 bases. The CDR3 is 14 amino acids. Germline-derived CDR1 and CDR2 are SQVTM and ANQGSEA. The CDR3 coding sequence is TGCAGCGTGTCAGCCCCGGACAGGGACTATGGCTACACCTTC. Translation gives CSVSAPDRDYGYTF.

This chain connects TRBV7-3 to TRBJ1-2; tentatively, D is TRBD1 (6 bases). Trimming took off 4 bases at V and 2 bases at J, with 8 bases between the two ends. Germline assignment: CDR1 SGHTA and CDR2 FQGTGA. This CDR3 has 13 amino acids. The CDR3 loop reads CASSSQGNYGYTF. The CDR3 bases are TGTGCCAGCAGCTCACAGGGAAACTATGGCTACACCTTC.

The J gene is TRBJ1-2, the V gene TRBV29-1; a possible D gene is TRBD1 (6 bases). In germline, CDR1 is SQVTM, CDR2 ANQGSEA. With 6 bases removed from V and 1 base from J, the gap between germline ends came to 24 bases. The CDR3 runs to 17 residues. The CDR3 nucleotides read TGCAGCGTACTCACCACTGGGGGCCCATCCCTTAACTATGGCTACACCTTC. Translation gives CSVLTTGGPSLNYGYTF.

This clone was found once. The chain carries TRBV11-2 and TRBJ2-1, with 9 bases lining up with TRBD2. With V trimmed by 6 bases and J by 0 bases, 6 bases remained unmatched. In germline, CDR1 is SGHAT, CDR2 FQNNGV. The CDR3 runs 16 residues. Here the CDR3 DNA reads TGTGCCAGCAGGCCTCCGGGACTAGCCTCCTACAATGAGCAGTTCTTC. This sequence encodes CASRPPGLASYNEQFF.